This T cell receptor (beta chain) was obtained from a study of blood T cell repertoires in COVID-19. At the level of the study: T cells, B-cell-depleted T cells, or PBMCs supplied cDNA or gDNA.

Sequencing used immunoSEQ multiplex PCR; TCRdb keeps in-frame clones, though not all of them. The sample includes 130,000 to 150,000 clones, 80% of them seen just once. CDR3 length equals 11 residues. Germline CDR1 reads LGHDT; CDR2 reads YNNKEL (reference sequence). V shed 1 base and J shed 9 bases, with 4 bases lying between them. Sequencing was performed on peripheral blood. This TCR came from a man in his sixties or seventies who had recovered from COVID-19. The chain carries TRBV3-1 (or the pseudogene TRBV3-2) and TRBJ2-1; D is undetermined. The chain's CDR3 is CASSQGGEQFF. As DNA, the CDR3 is TGTGCCAGCAGCCAAGGAGGTGAGCAGTTCTTC.